The sequence of this T cell receptor (beta chain) was determined in a study of blood T cell repertoires in COVID-19. For the study at large: From T cells, B-cell-depleted T cells, or PBMCs came the material, which was cDNA or gDNA.

This clone was detected a few times. The assay was immunoSEQ multiplex PCR, and TCRdb's table has in-frame clones only and misses some. The data hold about 140,000 clones, with under 90% observed a single time. The CDR3 has 14 residues. In germline, CDR1 is SGHTA, CDR2 FQGNSA. Trimming left V 1 base short and J 3 bases short, with 9 bases between. The V gene is TRBV7-2, the J gene TRBJ1-1, with D tentatively TRBD1 (6 bases). Sequenced material: peripheral blood. The receptor comes from a woman aged 60 to 75 with active or convalescent COVID-19. CDR3 sequence reads: CASSLGQGYTEAFF. The CDR3 DNA sequence: TGTGCCAGCAGCTTAGGCCAGGGGTACACTGAAGCTTTCTTT.